This T cell receptor (beta chain) was identified in a study of OX40 agonist ivuxolimab in advanced cancers. This CDR3 has 13 residues. V was pared by 6 bases and J by 5 bases, with 14 bases between. Germline lookup yields CDR1 MDHEN and CDR2 SYDVKM. Sequenced by immunoSEQ multiplex PCR; TCRdb stores in-frame clones only, minus some. Among approximately 39,000 clones listed, approximately 90% were seen once. This TCR derives from an adult with an advanced solid tumor such as melanoma, head and neck, liver or kidney cancer. The chain recombines TRBV28 with TRBJ2-7; D possibly matches TRBD1 or TRBD2 (6 bases each). The sequencing here drew on CD4+ or CD8+ T cells sorted from blood, taken in a trial of the OX40 agonist ivuxolimab. The DNA for the CDR3 is TGTGCCAGCAGAAAACGTGGGGGGCACGAGCAGTACTTC. This translates into CASRKRGGHEQYF.